A selection of T cell receptor beta chains follows, all from one sample in a study of cytomegalovirus exposure and HLA in healthy donors. Some clones are missing from TCRdb's copy, which holds only in-frame ones; the method was immunoSEQ multiplex PCR. This sample yields around 200,000 clones, of which roughly four fifths are seen a single time; about 0.2% belongs to the top ten. The sequencing sample was made of PBMCs. The receptor source for this set is a girl aged 2-10 years in good health and CMV-seronegative. The CDR3 runs from the conserved cysteine through the conserved F or W. The order of the fields is V gene, J gene, CDR3 protein.

>TRBV5-1|TRBJ2-5
CASSFARGQETQYF
>TRBV5-1|TRBJ2-1
CASSLGGNEQFF
>TRBV2|TRBJ2-5
CASGGMGQGVETQYF
>TRBV12-5|TRBJ2-2
CASGLRQNTGELFF
>TRBV27|TRBJ1-5
CASSPSDGNQPQHF
>TRBV4-1|TRBJ2-4
CASSPSGGVAKNIQYF
>TRBV5-1|TRBJ1-1
CASSLRRANTEAFF
>TRBV29-1|TRBJ1-1
CSAGRGGIPGVAFF
>TRBV4-1|TRBJ2-7
CASSQDTRNSYEQYF
>TRBV25-1|TRBJ2-7
CASRGGLSSYEQYF
>TRBV25-1|TRBJ2-3
CASSDQEGRGYTQYF
>TRBV19|TRBJ2-7
CASSPTGGNYEQYF
>TRBV30|TRBJ1-1
CAWGGTEAFF
>TRBV2|TRBJ2-5
CAPPRLIQETQYF
>TRBV6-5|TRBJ2-7
CASSTIQGSMDEQYF
>TRBV2|TRBJ1-1
CASSETGKTQKASF
>TRBV5-6|TRBJ1-2
CASSQGGANYGYTF
>TRBV15|TRBJ2-1
CATSREGTSGYNEQFF
>TRBV7-9|TRBJ2-5
CASSGGSQETQYF
>TRBV2|TRBJ2-1
CASSGLLANEQFF
>TRBV6-1|TRBJ2-7
CASSLTSGSSYEQYF
>TRBV6-5|TRBJ2-1
CASSQGTYNEQFF
>TRBV5-6|TRBJ2-3
CASSLGTRVFADTQYF
>TRBV7-2|TRBJ1-2
CASSLVPRADYYGYTF
>TRBV2|TRBJ2-7
CASSSLGTGPYEQYF
>TRBV19|TRBJ1-2
CASSPDDRGPNGYTF
>TRBV5-1|TRBJ1-5
CASSLGPSQPQHF
>TRBV10-2|TRBJ1-1
CASTWAGENTEAFF
>TRBV29-1|TRBJ1-1
CSVAPGTEAFF
>TRBV19|TRBJ2-4
CASSMVPGTMENIQYF
>TRBV7-9|TRBJ1-2
CASTSAGEPGGYTF
>TRBV4-2|TRBJ2-4
CASSPSSVLAKNIQYF
>TRBV6-1|TRBJ1-1
CASSESNLQVEAFF
>TRBV6-1|TRBJ1-1
CASSENRPNTEAFF
>TRBV18|TRBJ1-1
CASSLLRGSPEAFF
>TRBV30|TRBJ2-7
CAWSTSGLAWEQYF
>TRBV7-6|TRBJ2-2
CASGKTGMSTGELFF
>TRBV5-4|TRBJ2-7
CASSLALAEAYEQYF
>TRBV4-2|TRBJ2-1
CASSPGTSGRAYNEQFF
>TRBV14|TRBJ2-1
CASTASGSPYNEQFF
>TRBV4-1|TRBJ2-7
CASSQDRVVYEQYF
>TRBV29-1|TRBJ1-2
CSVGERPYTF